The next 17 T cell receptor beta chains were all read from a single sample in a study of beta chain features in type 1 diabetes. The authors reverse transcribed all of the isolated RNA, so sequencing captured expressed TCRB transcripts. This table comes from immunoSEQ multiplex PCR, and its TCRdb copy is limited to in-frame clones, with some not included. The sample records more than 120,000 clones, about 9.4% being singletons. The sequencing sample was made of naive CD4+ T cells from blood. The receptor set was obtained from a man aged 18 to 30 in good health.

V and J are TRBV7-8 and TRBJ2-7, with D possibly matching TRBD1 (5 bases). Between the trimmed V and J ends, which lost 4 bases and 0 bases, there was a span of 10 bases. This CDR3 region has 14 residues. CDR1 and CDR2 (germline): SGHVS, FQNEAQ. CDR3 in amino acids: CASSSQDYSYEQYF. The CDR3 DNA is TGTGCCAGCAGCTCACAGGATTACTCCTACGAGCAGTACTTC.

The CDR3 is CASSAGANYGYTF. The CDR3 nucleotides are TGTGCCAGCAGTGCGGGGGCTAACTATGGCTACACCTTC. V and J are TRBV9 and TRBJ1-2; TRBD1 is a possible D gene (5 bases). Germline V gene data show CDR1 as SGDLS and CDR2 as YYNGEE. The CDR3 is 13 amino acids. V gave up 5 bases and J gave up 0 bases, with 8 bases separating them.

This clone was observed a few times. The chain has TRBV27 and TRBJ2-3, with a possible D match to TRBD2 (6 bases). Trimming took 5 bases from V and 3 from J, leaving 15 bases between them. Looked up from germline, CDR1 is MNHEY and CDR2 is SMNVEV (reference sequence). The CDR3 consists of 15 residues. CDR3 region: CASSPWRGRTDTQYF. CDR3 coding DNA: TGTGCCAGCAGTCCTTGGAGGGGCCGAACAGATACGCAGTATTTT.

This clone was seen a few times. Written as DNA, the CDR3 is TGTGCCACCAGCTTTGACAGGGGGTCCTATGGCTACACCTTC. This encodes CATSFDRGSYGYTF. J is TRBJ1-2 and V is TRBV15; 9 bases are shared with TRBD1. CDR1 LNHNV and CDR2 YYDKDF come from the germline V gene (reference sequence). The CDR3 covers 14 residues. The V segment lost 5 bases and the J segment 4 bases; nucleotides outside the gene matches: 5.

V usage is TRBV4-3 and J usage is TRBJ1-5, with TRBD1 identical over 7 bases. The CDR3 consists of 19 residues. Unmatched junction bases numbered 13, after V lost 2 bases and J lost 0 bases. Germline CDR1 LGHNA, CDR2 YSLEER. The chain's CDR3 is CASSQPNDRVHLSNQPQHF. DNA of the CDR3: TGCGCCAGCAGCCAACCTAATGACAGGGTACACCTTAGCAATCAGCCCCAGCATTTT.

This clone was picked up a small number of times. The gene calls are TRBV2 and TRBJ1-4, with no clear D. CDR1 is SNHLY and CDR2 is FYNNEI in the germline V gene. The CDR3 has 14 residues. The V end lost 0 bases, the J end lost 8 bases, and 10 bases lay between the germline ends. CDR3 residues: CASSEATPGEKLFF. In DNA, the CDR3 is TGTGCCAGCAGTGAAGCTACTCCGGGGGAAAAACTGTTTTTT.

This clone turned up a few times. The chain joins TRBV5-1 to TRBJ2-3, with 9 bases identical to TRBD2. Germline CDR1 SGHRS, CDR2 YFSETQ. This CDR3 comprises 15 residues. V was clipped by 6 bases and J by 3 bases; unmatched bases: 8. The CDR3 protein is CASTPPSGGTDTQYF. DNA of the CDR3: TGCGCCAGCACCCCCCCCAGCGGGGGGACAGATACGCAGTATTTT.

Comments on this clone: Relative to the germline gene, one junction end is altered; a read error may explain this. V and J are TRBV6-4 and TRBJ2-1; 13 bases match TRBD2. The CDR3 runs 13 residues. Germline V gene data show CDR1 as MRHNA and CDR2 as SNTAGT. DNA for the CDR3: TGTGCCAGCAGTGTGGGGACTAGCGGGGTTCTGATCTTC. Its translation is CASSVGTSGVLIF.

This clone was observed a handful of times. The chain carries TRBV5-1 and TRBJ1-4; the match to TRBD1 covers 10 bases. The ends lost 0 bases at V and 4 bases at J; junction bases unmatched: 9. Per germline, CDR1 SGHRS and CDR2 YFSETQ. The CDR3 is made up of 18 amino acids. The CDR3 sequence: CASSLVPPGQGINEKLFF. DNA for the CDR3: TGCGCCAGCAGCTTGGTGCCGCCGGGACAGGGGATTAATGAAAAACTGTTTTTT.

J is TRBJ2-3 and V is TRBV18; 7 nucleotides match TRBD2. CDR3 length: 17 amino acids. V lost 6 bases and J lost 1; bases outside the gene matches: 13. The germline V gene encodes CDR1 KGHSH and CDR2 LQKENI. The CDR3 reads CASSLARSAGGTDTQYF. For the CDR3, the DNA is TGTGCCAGCTCTCTTGCCCGCTCCGCGGGGGGCACAGATACGCAGTATTTT.

The chain is built from TRBV5-5 and TRBJ2-1; D gene ambiguous. The length of the CDR3 is 15 residues. The germline CDR1 and CDR2 sequences are SGHKS and YYEKEE (reference sequence). Trimming left V 4 bases short and J 0 bases short, with 11 bases between. The CDR3 bases are TGTGCCAGCAGCCTGACATCCAACTCCTACAATGAGCAGTTCTTC. This gives the protein CASSLTSNSYNEQFF.

J is TRBJ1-5 and V is TRBV30, with 8 positions matching TRBD1. CDR3 length equals 16 residues. CDR1 is GTSNPN, CDR2 SVGIG, per germline (reference sequence). V dropped 0 bases and J dropped 7; count of bases not matched to a gene: 11. The DNA of the CDR3 is TGTGCCTGGAGTGTACCCGGAGACAGGGGAGGGCAGCCCCAGCATTTT. It translates to CAWSVPGDRGGQPQHF.

The V and J genes are TRBV6-5 and TRBJ1-2; 7 nucleotides match TRBD1. Trimming at V came to 6 bases and at J to 0 bases, leaving 4 bases not matched to a gene. The germline CDR1 and CDR2 sequences are MNHEY and SVGAGI. This CDR3 is 14 amino acids long. CDR3 residues: CASRLGGSNYGYTF. The CDR3, as DNA: TGTGCCAGCAGATTAGGGGGCTCTAACTATGGCTACACCTTC.

The chain employs TRBV7-2 and TRBJ2-3; TRBD2 matches 12 bases. Germline lookup yields CDR1 SGHTA and CDR2 FQGNSA. This CDR3 comprises 15 residues. V was pared by 5 bases and J by 6 bases, with 6 bases of the junction left unmatched. In nucleotides, the CDR3 is TGTGCCAGCAGCCCCTCTAGCGGGGGGGGCGATACGCAGTATTTT. It yields the protein CASSPSSGGGDTQYF.

This clone came up a few times. The chain is built from TRBV30 and TRBJ2-7, with a tentative D call TRBD2 (6 bases). V was cut by 1 base and J by 1 base, with 8 bases left in between. Germline lookup yields CDR1 GTSNPN and CDR2 SVGIG (reference sequence). The CDR3 runs 13 residues. CDR3 DNA sequence: TGTGCCTGGAGTGGAGGGACTTCCTACGAGCAGTACTTC. It yields the protein CAWSGGTSYEQYF. Using reference TRBV30 and TRBJ2-7 for the parts outside the CDR3, the full variable domain is SQTIHQWPATLVQPVGSPLSLECTVEGTSNPNLYWYRQAAGRGLQLLFYSVGIGQISSEVPQNLSASRPQDRQFILSSKKLLLSDSGFYLCAWSGGTSYEQYFGPGTRLTVT.

The chain is built from TRBV7-6 and TRBJ2-6; TRBD1 agrees at 8 bases. The trim removed 4 bases at V and 0 bases at J, leaving 2 bases unmatched. The CDR3 spans 16 residues. Per the germline V gene, CDR1 is SGHVS and CDR2 is FNYEAQ. The CDR3 coding sequence is TGTGCCAGCAGCTCGGACAGGGTCTCTGGGGCCAACGTCCTGACTTTC. Translated: CASSSDRVSGANVLTF.

This clone was seen only a few times. The chain combines TRBV10-2 with TRBJ2-3; TRBD2 aligns across 8 bases. This CDR3 contains 13 residues. In germline, CDR1 is WSHSY, CDR2 SAAADI. V lost 6 bases, J lost 3 bases, and 2 bases stayed unmatched. In DNA, the CDR3 is TGCGCCAGCAGACCGGGGGGGACAGATACGCAGTATTTT. Amino acids: CASRPGGTDTQYF.